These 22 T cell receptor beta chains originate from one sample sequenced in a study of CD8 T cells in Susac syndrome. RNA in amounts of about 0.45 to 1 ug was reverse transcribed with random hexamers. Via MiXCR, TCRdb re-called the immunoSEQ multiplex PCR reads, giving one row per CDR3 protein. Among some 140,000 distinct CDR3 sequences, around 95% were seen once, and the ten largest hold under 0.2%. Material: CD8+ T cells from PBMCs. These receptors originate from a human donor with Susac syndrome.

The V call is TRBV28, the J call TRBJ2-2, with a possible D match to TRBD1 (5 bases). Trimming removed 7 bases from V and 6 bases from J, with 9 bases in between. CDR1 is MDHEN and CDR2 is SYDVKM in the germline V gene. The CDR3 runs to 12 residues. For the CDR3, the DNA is TGTGCCAGCACCCAGGGTCCCGGGGAGCTGTTTTTT. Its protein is CASTQGPGELFF.

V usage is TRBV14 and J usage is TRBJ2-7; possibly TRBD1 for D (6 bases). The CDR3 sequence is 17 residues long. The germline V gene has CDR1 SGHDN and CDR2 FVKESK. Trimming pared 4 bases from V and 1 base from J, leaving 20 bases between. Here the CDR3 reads CASSPVLGATISYEQYF. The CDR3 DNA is TGTGCCAGCAGCCCCGTTTTGGGGGCGACCATTTCCTACGAGCAGTACTTC.

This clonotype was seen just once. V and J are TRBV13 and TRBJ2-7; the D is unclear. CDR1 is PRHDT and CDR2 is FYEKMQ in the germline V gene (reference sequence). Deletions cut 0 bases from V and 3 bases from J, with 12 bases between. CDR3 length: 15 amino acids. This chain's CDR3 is CASSLGAEQIYEQYF. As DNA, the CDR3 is TGTGCCAGCAGCTTAGGGGCAGAGCAGATCTACGAGCAGTACTTC.

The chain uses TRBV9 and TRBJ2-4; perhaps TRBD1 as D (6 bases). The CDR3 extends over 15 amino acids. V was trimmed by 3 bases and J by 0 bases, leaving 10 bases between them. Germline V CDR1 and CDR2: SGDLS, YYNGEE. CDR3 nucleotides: TGTGCCAGCAGCGATGACAGGATAGCCAAAAACATTCAGTACTTC. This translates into CASSDDRIAKNIQYF.

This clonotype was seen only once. In nucleotides, the CDR3 is TGTGCCAGAATCGGGACAGGGGAAACGAACACCGGGGAGCTGTTTTTT. This translates into CARIGTGETNTGELFF. The chain carries TRBV12-3 or TRBV12-4 and TRBJ2-2, with 10 bases aligning to TRBD1. With V trimmed by 9 bases and J by 0 bases, 7 bases remained unmatched. This CDR3 is built from 16 residues.

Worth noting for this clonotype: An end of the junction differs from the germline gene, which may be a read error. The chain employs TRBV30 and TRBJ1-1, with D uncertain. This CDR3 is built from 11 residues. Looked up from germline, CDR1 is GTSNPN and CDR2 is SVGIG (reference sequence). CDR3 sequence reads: CAWGFNTGAFF. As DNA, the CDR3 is TGTGCCTGGGGCTTCAACACTGGAGCTTTCTTT. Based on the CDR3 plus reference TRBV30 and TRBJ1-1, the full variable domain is SQTIHQWPATLVQPVGSPLSLECTVEGTSNPNLYWYRQAAGRGLQLLFYSVGIGQISSEVPQNLSASRPQDRQFILSSKKLLLSDSGFYLCAWGFNTGAFFGQGTRLTVV.

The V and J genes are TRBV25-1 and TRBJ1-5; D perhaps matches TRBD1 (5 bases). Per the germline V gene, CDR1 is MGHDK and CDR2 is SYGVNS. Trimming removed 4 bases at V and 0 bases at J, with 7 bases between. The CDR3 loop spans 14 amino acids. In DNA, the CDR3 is TGTGCCAGCAGTGGGACATATAGCAATCAGCCCCAGCATTTT. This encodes CASSGTYSNQPQHF.

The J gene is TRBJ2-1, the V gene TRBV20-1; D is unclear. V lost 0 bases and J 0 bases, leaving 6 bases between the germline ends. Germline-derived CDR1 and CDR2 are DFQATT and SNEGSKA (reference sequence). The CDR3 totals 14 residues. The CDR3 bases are TGCAGTGCTAGAGATCTCCGCTCCTACAATGAGCAGTTCTTC. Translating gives CSARDLRSYNEQFF.

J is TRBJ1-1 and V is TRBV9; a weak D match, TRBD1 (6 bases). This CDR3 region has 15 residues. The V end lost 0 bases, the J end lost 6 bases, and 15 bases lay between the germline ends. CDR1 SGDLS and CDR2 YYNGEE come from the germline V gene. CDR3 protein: CASSVGGTGSAEAFF. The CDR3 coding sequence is TGTGCCAGCAGCGTAGGGGGCACAGGGTCGGCTGAAGCTTTCTTT.

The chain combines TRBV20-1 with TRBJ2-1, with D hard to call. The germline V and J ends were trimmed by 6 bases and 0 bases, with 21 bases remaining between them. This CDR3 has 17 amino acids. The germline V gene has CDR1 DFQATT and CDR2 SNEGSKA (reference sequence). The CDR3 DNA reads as TGCAGTGCCAAAACCCTGACCGACTTAGGCTCCTACAATGAGCAGTTCTTC. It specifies CSAKTLTDLGSYNEQFF.

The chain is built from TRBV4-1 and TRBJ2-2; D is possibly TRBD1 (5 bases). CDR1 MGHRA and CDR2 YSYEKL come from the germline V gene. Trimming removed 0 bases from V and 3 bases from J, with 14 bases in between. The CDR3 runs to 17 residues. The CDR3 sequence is CASSQEIARDDTGELFF. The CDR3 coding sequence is TGCGCCAGCAGCCAAGAGATCGCCAGGGATGACACCGGGGAGCTGTTTTTT.

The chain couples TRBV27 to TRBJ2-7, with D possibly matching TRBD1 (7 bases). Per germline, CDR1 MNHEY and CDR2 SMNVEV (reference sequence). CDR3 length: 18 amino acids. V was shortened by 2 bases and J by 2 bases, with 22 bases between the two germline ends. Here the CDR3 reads CASSLIRDRGGRTYEQYF. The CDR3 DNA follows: TGTGCCAGCAGTTTAATCCGGGACAGAGGAGGGAGGACCTACGAGCAGTACTTC.

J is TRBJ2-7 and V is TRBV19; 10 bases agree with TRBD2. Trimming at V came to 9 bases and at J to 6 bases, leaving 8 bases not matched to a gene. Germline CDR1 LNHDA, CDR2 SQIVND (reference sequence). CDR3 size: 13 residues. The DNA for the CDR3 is TGTGCCAGCCAAGCGGGAGGGTTAACCGAGCAGTACTTC. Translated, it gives CASQAGGLTEQYF. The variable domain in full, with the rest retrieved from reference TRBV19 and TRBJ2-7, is DGGITQSPKYLFRKEGQNVTLSCEQNLNHDAMYWYRQDPGQGLRLIYYSQIVNDFQKGDIAEGYSVSREKKESFPLTVTSAQKNPTAFYLCASQAGGLTEQYFGPGTRLTVT.

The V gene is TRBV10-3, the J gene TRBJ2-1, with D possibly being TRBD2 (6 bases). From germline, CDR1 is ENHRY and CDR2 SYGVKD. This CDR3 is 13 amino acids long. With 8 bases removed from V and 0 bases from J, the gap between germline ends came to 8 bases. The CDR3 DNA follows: TGTGCCATCGACGGGAGCTCCTACAATGAGCAGTTCTTC. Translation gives CAIDGSSYNEQFF.

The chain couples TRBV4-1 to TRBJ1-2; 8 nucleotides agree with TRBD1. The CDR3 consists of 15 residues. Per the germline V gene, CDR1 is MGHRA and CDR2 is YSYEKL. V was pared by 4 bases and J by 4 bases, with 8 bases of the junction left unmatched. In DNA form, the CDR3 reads TGCGCCAGCAGCCGGGAGGGACAGGATATCTATGGCTACACCTTC. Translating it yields CASSREGQDIYGYTF.

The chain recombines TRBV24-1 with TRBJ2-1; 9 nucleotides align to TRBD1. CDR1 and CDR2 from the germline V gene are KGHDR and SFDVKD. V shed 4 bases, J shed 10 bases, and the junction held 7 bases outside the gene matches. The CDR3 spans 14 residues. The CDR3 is CATSDTLDRGEQFF. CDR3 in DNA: TGTGCCACCAGTGACACATTGGACAGGGGCGAGCAGTTCTTC.

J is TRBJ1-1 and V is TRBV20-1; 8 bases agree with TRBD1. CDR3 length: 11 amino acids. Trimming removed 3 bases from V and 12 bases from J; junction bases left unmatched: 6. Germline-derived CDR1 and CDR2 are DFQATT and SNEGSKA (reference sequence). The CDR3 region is CSASQDRGTFF. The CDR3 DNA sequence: TGCAGTGCTAGTCAAGACAGGGGAACTTTCTTT.

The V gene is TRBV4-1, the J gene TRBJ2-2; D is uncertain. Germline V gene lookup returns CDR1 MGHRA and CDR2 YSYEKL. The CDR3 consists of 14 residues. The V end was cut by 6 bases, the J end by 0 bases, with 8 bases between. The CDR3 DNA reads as TGCGCCAGCAGTCCCCGGACGAACACCGGGGAGCTGTTTTTT. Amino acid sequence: CASSPRTNTGELFF.

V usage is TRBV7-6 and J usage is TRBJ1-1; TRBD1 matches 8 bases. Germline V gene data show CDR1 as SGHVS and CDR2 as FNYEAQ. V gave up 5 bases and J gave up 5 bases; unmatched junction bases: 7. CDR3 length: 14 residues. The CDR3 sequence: CASSRATGETEAFF. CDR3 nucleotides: TGTGCCAGCAGCCGCGCGACAGGGGAAACTGAAGCTTTCTTT.

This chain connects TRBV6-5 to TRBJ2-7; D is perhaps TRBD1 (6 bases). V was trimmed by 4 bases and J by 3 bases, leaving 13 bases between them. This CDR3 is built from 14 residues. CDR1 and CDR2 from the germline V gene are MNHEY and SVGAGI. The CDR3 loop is CASSFRTALYEQYF. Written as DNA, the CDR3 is TGTGCCAGCAGTTTTAGGACAGCCCTCTACGAGCAGTACTTC.

The DNA for the CDR3 is TGCGCCAGCAGGGACTGGGCGAGCGGGACAGATACGCAGTATTTT. This translates into CASRDWASGTDTQYF. The chain couples TRBV5-1 to TRBJ2-3, with D tentatively TRBD2 (6 bases). V lost 5 bases, J lost 3 bases, and 16 bases lay in between. This CDR3 is 15 amino acids long. Germline CDR1 reads SGHRS; CDR2 reads YFSETQ. Full variable domain (rest looked up from reference TRBV5-1 and TRBJ2-3): KAGVTQTPRYLIKTRGQQVTLSCSPISGHRSVSWYQQTPGQGLQFLFEYFSETQRNKGNFPGRFSGRQFSNSRSEMNVSTLELGDSALYLCASRDWASGTDTQYFGPGTRLTVL.

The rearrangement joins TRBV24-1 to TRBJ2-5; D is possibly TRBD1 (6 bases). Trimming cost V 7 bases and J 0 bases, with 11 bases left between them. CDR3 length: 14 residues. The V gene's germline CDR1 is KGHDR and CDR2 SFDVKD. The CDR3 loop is CATRPGAYQETQYF. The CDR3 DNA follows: TGTGCCACCAGGCCAGGGGCGTACCAAGAGACCCAGTACTTC.